The clone carrying this TCR beta chain turned up a few times. The antigen remains unidentified. The ends were cut back, 6 bases at V and 4 bases at J, with 7 bases in the middle. The V gene's germline CDR1 is MDHEN and CDR2 SYDVKM. The CDR3 is made up of 11 amino acids. TCRdb's table, derived via immunoSEQ multiplex PCR, lists solely in-frame clones and lacks some. The repertoire includes about 20,000 clones, around 70% of them detected once, and about 24% sits in the top ten. In every patient, relapse followed autologous stem cell transplantation, while exposure to brentuximab vedotin differed. When best responses were assessed, they were complete response, partial response or progressive disease. This specimen comes from a study of PD-1 blockade in classical Hodgkin lymphoma. Study overall: Patients were given intravenous nivolumab, 3 mg/kg, every 2 weeks. Overall study results and limits: Complete responders had baseline diversity similar to newly diagnosed patients. At baseline, newly diagnosed patients reportedly showed less TCR diversity than healthy donors.

This sequence joins TRBV28 and TRBJ2-7, with D uncertain. The sequenced sample was peripheral blood mononuclear cells (PBMCs), obtained before the second cycle of nivolumab. The clonotype comes from a human donor with classical Hodgkin lymphoma. CDR3 region: CASSQTYEQYF. The CDR3, as DNA: TGTGCCAGCAGCCAGACTTACGAGCAGTACTTC. Based on the CDR3 plus reference TRBV28 and TRBJ2-7, the full variable domain is DVKVTQSSRYLVKRTGEKVFLECVQDMDHENMFWYRQDPGLGLRLIYFSYDVKMKEKGDIPEGYSVSREKKERFSLILESASTNQTSMYLCASSQTYEQYFGPGTRLTVT.